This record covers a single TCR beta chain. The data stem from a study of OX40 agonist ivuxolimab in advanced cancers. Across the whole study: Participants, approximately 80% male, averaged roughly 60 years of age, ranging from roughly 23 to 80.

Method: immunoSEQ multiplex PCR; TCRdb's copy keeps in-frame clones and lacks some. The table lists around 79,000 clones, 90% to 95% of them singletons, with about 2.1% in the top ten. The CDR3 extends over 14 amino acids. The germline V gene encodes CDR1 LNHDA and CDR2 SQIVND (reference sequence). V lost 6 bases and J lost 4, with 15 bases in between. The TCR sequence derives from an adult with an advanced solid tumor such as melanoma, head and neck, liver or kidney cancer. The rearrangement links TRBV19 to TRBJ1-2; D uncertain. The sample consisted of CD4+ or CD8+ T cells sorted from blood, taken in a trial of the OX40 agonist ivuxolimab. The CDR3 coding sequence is TGTGCCAGTAGCATCCAGGCAGACTCCTATGGCTACACCTTC. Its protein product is CASSIQADSYGYTF.